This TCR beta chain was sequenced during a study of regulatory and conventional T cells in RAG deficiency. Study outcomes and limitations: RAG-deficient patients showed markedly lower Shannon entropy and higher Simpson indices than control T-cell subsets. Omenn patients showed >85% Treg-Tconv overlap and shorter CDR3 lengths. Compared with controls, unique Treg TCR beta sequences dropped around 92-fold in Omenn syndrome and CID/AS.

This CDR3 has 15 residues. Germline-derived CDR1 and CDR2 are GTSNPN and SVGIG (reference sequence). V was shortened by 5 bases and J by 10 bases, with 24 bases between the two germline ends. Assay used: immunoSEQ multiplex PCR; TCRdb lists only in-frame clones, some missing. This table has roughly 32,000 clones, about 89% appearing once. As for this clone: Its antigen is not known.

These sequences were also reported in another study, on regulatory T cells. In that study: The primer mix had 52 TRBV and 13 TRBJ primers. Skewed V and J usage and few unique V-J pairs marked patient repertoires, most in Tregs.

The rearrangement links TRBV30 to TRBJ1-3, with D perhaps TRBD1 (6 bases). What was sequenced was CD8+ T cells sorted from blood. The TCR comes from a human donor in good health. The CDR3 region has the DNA TGTGCCTGGGACCCCGGACAGCGCTTAGTAGGTACCATATATTTT. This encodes CAWDPGQRLVGTIYF.